This TCR beta chain was sequenced for a study of blood T cell repertoires in COVID-19. V was clipped by 1 base and J by 7 bases; unmatched bases: 7. Germline-derived CDR1 and CDR2 are MDHEN and SYDVKM. The CDR3 runs to 14 residues. In the original workflow: Researchers report that nucleated cell counts were estimated from reference gene primer amplification. The repertoire was sequenced with immunoSEQ multiplex PCR; TCRdb's copy has only in-frame clones and lacks some. V and J calls and clone size are those listed in that table; D and trimming were worked out from the DNA. In the table there are 200,000 to 250,000 clones, just over 85% of which are singletons.

The TCR was taken from a man aged 18 to 30 with active or convalescent COVID-19. The chain has TRBV28 and TRBJ2-7; 7 positions agree with TRBD1. Input material: peripheral blood. The CDR3 is CASSLLDRFYEQYF. Here the CDR3 DNA reads TGTGCCAGCAGTTTATTGGACAGGTTTTATGAGCAGTACTTC.